A selection of T cell receptor beta chains follows, all from one sample in a study of blood T cell repertoires in COVID-19. Libraries were prepared by immunoSEQ multiplex PCR; TCRdb keeps only in-frame clonotypes and omits some of them. The sample lists just over 80,000 clones, roughly 79% occurring once. The sample taken for sequencing was peripheral blood. The receptors derive from an elderly man with acute or convalescent COVID-19. The CDR3 runs from the conserved cysteine through the conserved F or W. The order of the fields is CDR3 protein, CDR3 DNA, J gene, D gene, V gene. A D gene is named only where the DNA matches it firmly.

CDR3: CASSSNPSNYEQYF
DNA: TGCGCCAGCAGCTCTAACCCGTCTAACTACGAGCAGTACTTC
J: TRBJ2-7
D: NA
V: TRBV5-1

CDR3: CASSLLVGQYSPLHF
DNA: TGTGCCAGCAGTTTATTAGTCGGACAGTATTCACCCCTCCACTTT
J: TRBJ1-6
D: NA
V: TRBV27

CDR3: CAWSEDRGLGEKLFF
DNA: TGTGCCTGGAGCGAAGACAGGGGGCTGGGTGAAAAACTGTTTTTT
J: TRBJ1-4
D: TRBD1
V: TRBV30

CDR3: CASSVAVAGELFF
DNA: TGTGCCAGCAGCGTAGCGGTAGCCGGGGAGCTGTTTTTT
J: TRBJ2-2
D: NA
V: TRBV9

CDR3: CASSRQGASSGANVLTF
DNA: TGTGCCAGTAGTAGACAGGGGGCTAGCTCTGGGGCCAACGTCCTGACTTTC
J: TRBJ2-6
D: TRBD1
V: TRBV19

CDR3: CASSVRYNEQFF
DNA: TGTGCCAGCAGCGTGAGATACAATGAGCAGTTCTTC
J: TRBJ2-1
D: NA
V: TRBV7-2

CDR3: CASSLASYNEQFF
DNA: TGTGCCAGCAGCTTAGCGAGCTACAATGAGCAGTTCTTC
J: TRBJ2-1
D: NA
V: TRBV7-2

CDR3: CASSLALYTDTQYF
DNA: TGCGCCAGCAGCTTGGCCCTGTACACAGATACGCAGTATTTT
J: TRBJ2-3
D: NA
V: TRBV5-1

CDR3: CASSTLAGGPRNEQFF
DNA: TGTGCCAGCAGCACTTTAGCGGGAGGGCCTAGGAATGAGCAGTTCTTC
J: TRBJ2-1
D: TRBD2
V: TRBV7-9

CDR3: CASSLTENYGYTF
DNA: TGTGCCAGCAGTTTAACAGAGAACTATGGCTACACCTTC
J: TRBJ1-2
D: NA
V: TRBV6-2/TRBV6-3

CDR3: CASSLGWTEAFF
DNA: TGTGCCAGCAGCTTGGGCTGGACTGAAGCTTTCTTT
J: TRBJ1-1
D: NA
V: TRBV7-9

CDR3: CASSLNSGDGEQFF
DNA: TGTGCCAGCAGCTTAAATTCAGGGGATGGTGAGCAGTTCTTC
J: TRBJ2-1
D: NA
V: TRBV7-9